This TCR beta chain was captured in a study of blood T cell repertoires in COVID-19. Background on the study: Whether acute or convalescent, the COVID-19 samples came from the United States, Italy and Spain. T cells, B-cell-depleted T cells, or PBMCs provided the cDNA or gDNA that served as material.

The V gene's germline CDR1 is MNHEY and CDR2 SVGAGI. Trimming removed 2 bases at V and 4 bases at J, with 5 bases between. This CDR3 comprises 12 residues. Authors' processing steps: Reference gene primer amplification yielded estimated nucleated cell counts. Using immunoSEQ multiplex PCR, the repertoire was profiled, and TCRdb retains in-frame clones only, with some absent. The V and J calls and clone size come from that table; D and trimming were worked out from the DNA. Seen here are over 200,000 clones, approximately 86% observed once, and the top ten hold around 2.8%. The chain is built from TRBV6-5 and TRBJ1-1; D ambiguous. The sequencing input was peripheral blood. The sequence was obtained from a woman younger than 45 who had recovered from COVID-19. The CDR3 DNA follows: TGTGCCAGCAGTTACGCCGGCACTGAAGCTTTCTTT. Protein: CASSYAGTEAFF.